This T cell receptor (beta chain) was sequenced for a study of regulatory T cells in long-lasting Graves disease. Study-level points and caveats: Preferential use of TRBV28, TRBJ1-2 and TRBJ2-5 was seen in persistent disease.

For TCR beta, libraries came from iRepertoire HTBI primers and Arm-PCR of CDR3 regions. Original processing methods: Samples jointly harbored 60 to 70 TRBV and over 13 TRBJ segments. From the multiplex PCR reads, TCRdb called clonotypes with MiXCR, one entry per CDR3 protein. What appears here as the V and J calls and clone size reflects TCRdb's work, not the paper's. The sample has over 650,000 distinct CDR3 sequences; about 32% are singletons. Time point denoted: persistent/refractory GD, antithyroid drugs over 5 years with positive TRAb. There was RNA extracted from PBMCs, and the TCR library was made from it. As regards this clonotype: Its antigen remains unknown.

V was cut by 1 base and J by 0 bases, with 19 bases left in between. There are 18 residues in the CDR3. Germline CDR1 and CDR2: SGHRS and YFSETQ. The input for sequencing was peripheral blood mononuclear cells (PBMCs), taken when the disease was refractory, from a patient treated with antithyroid drugs. This sequence joins TRBV5-1 and TRBJ1-2; tentative D call: TRBD1 (6 bases). The receptor's source is a female donor with Graves disease. The CDR3 coding sequence is TGCGCCAGCAGCTTGCGTGGGACAAGAACAAAAGCTAACTATGGCTACACCTTC. This encodes CASSLRGTRTKANYGYTF.